The clone carrying this T cell receptor (beta chain) has only one observation. The sample is drawn from a study of technical replicates of blood from several donors. Trimming removed 3 bases from V and 0 bases from J; junction bases left unmatched: 16. This CDR3 contains 22 residues. From germline, CDR1 is SGHVS and CDR2 FQNEAQ. The table came from immunoSEQ multiplex PCR; TCRdb's copy has only in-frame clones and leaves some out. This table has approximately 99,000 clones, approximately 95% appearing once. Material for sequencing was T cells isolated from PBMCs. This TCR was sampled from a human donor in good health. This sequence joins TRBV7-8 and TRBJ2-2; 13 nucleotides line up with TRBD2. The CDR3 DNA sequence: TGTGCCAGCAGCTTCTCTCACACACCGGGACTAGCGGGACTTACGAACACCGGGGAGCTGTTTTTT. Residues: CASSFSHTPGLAGLTNTGELFF.